Sequencing of this T cell receptor beta chain was carried out in a study of shared clonotypes between healthy human individuals. Some clones are missing from TCRdb's copy, which holds only in-frame ones; the method was immunoSEQ multiplex PCR. Found here are roughly 2.5 million clones, approximately 90% of them singletons; the top ten hold more than 0.12%. The length of the CDR3 is 16 residues. V lost 2 bases, J lost 5 bases, and 9 bases stayed unmatched. Germline V CDR1 and CDR2: SGDLS, YYNGEE. This rearrangement joins TRBV9 to TRBJ2-2, with TRBD2 identical over 7 bases. The material sequenced was naive CD4+ T cells sorted from blood. Subset defined: CD45RA+ positively selected. The sequence derives from a man younger than 30 in good health. This chain's CDR3 is CASSVVAGLGTGELFF. CDR3 nucleotide sequence: TGTGCCAGCAGCGTTGTAGCGGGCCTCGGAACCGGGGAGCTGTTTTTT.